This T cell receptor (beta chain) was documented in a study of cytomegalovirus exposure and HLA in healthy donors. 13 Jbeta primers and 60 Vbeta primers were used for the PCR. Authors' processing steps: It was a later analysis that counted 83 million or so unique TCR beta chains, of which 8.5 million to 12 million were shared. Clones were sequenced by immunoSEQ multiplex PCR, and TCRdb holds only the in-frame ones, with some missing. The D gene and trimming were derived from the DNA, and the V and J assignments and clone size from that table. The table shows some 98,000 clones, with roughly a tenth occurring only once. On this clone: Antigen specificity is unknown.

Study outcomes and limitations: Rates of TCR association differed by HLA locus in a later analysis, with DRB1 highest and HLA-C lowest.

Deletions cut 0 bases from V and 4 bases from J, with 16 bases between. The CDR3 is 16 residues long. Germline V gene sequence: CDR1 SGDLS, CDR2 YYNGEE. Sequencing was done on a sample of PBMCs. The chain carries TRBV9 and TRBJ1-2; D is unresolved. This clonotype originated in a man aged 45-65 years in good health and CMV-seropositive. The CDR3 is CASSVAQSTPGYGYTF. In DNA form, the CDR3 reads TGTGCCAGCAGCGTAGCCCAGTCGACTCCCGGCTATGGCTACACCTTC.